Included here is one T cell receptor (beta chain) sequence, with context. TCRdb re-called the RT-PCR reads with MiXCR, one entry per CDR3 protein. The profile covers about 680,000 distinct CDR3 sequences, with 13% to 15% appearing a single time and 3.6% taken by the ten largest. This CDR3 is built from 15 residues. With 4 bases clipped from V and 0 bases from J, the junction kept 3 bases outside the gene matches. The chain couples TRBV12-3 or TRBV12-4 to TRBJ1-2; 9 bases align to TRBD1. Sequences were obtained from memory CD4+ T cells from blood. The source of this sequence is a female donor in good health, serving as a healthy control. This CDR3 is CASSSWDRANYGYTF. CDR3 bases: TGTGCCAGCAGTTCCTGGGACAGGGCTAACTATGGCTACACCTTC.